The present T cell receptor beta chain was sequenced within a study of blood T cells in healthy people across ages. Notes on the study in general: Not knowing donor CMV status may have confounded expanded clonotype changes. Diversity estimates drawn from one million T cells were deemed underestimates.

V lost 2 bases and J 4 bases, leaving 15 bases between the germline ends. From germline, CDR1 is MDHEN and CDR2 SYDVKM. The CDR3 runs 15 residues. Turning to this clonotype: Its antigen remains unidentified.

A J-beta primer mix and a sample-barcoded 5' primer were used in a second PCR of roughly 6 to 11 cycles. Researchers report that a template-switch adaptor with 12 random nucleotides tagged each cDNA molecule. TCRdb reprocessed the 5' RACE reads via MiXCR and lists one record per CDR3 protein. The data contain roughly 730,000 distinct CDR3 sequences, roughly 56% of them singletons. The TCR sequence derives from a man aged 40-50 years in good health. Specimen: blood. The rearrangement joins TRBV28 to TRBJ2-7; D assignment may be TRBD1 or TRBD2 (6 bases each). The CDR3 loop reads CASSLTTGRWYEQYF. CDR3 DNA: TGTGCCAGCAGTTTAACAACAGGGAGGTGGTACGAGCAGTACTTC. Supplemented by reference TRBV28 and TRBJ2-7, the full variable domain reads DVKVTQSSRYLVKRTGEKVFLECVQDMDHENMFWYRQDPGLGLRLIYFSYDVKMKEKGDIPEGYSVSREKKERFSLILESASTNQTSMYLCASSLTTGRWYEQYFGPGTRLTVT.